This TCR beta chain was recovered during a study of blood T cell repertoires in COVID-19. Overall study: Sites in the United States, Italy and Spain provided acute and convalescent COVID-19 samples. In each case, the material was cDNA or gDNA derived from T cells, B-cell-depleted T cells, or PBMCs.

V lost 6 bases and J lost 0, with 6 bases in between. CDR1 MNHEY and CDR2 SVGAGI come from the germline V gene. This CDR3 has 13 amino acids. How the authors handled the data: Reference gene primer amplification yielded estimated nucleated cell counts. TCRdb keeps only in-frame clones here, not all; method: immunoSEQ multiplex PCR. D and trimming come from the DNA, and the V and J calls and clone size come from that table. The data hold about 130,000 clones, with about 80% observed a single time. The genes are TRBV6-5 and TRBJ1-3; D is uncertain. This TCR came from a man aged 40-49 years with active or convalescent COVID-19. The source material was peripheral blood. CDR3 protein: CASRLSSGNTIYF. CDR3 bases: TGTGCCAGCAGACTGAGCTCTGGAAACACCATATATTTT.